A selection of T cell receptor beta chains follows, all from one sample in a study of blood T cell repertoires in COVID-19. Data came from immunoSEQ multiplex PCR; TCRdb stores just in-frame clones and leaves some out. The repertoire includes about 70,000 clones, approximately 80% of them detected once, and around 15% sits in the top ten. Input material: peripheral blood. These receptors originate from a human donor in a cohort sampled during active COVID-19. Both conserved end residues are part of each CDR3. A D gene is named only where the DNA matches it firmly. Part of the rows lack a size; the others show once, few, many or a class for expanded clones.

.,TRBV6-2/TRBV6-3,once,TRBJ1-1,CASSYAGALKSTEAFF,TGTGCCAGCAGTTACGCAGGGGCCCTCAAGAGCACTGAAGCTTTCTTT
TRBD2,TRBV24-1,many,TRBJ2-1,CATSASGNTQQFF,TGTGCCACCAGTGCAAGCGGGAACACTCAGCAGTTCTTC
.,TRBV4-2,.,TRBJ2-5,CASSRDLEETQYF,TGTGCCAGCAGTCGGGACTTAGAAGAGACCCAGTACTTC
.,TRBV11-3,few,TRBJ1-1,CASSLSGVTEAFF,TGTGCCAGCAGCTTAAGCGGGGTCACTGAAGCTTTCTTT
.,TRBV28,.,TRBJ1-6,CASSSQGLGSPLHF,TGTGCCAGCAGCTCCCAGGGGCTGGGTTCACCCCTCCACTTT
.,TRBV3-1/TRBV3-2,.,TRBJ2-7,CASSQGGPYEQYF,TGTGCCAGCAGCCAAGGTGGGCCCTACGAGCAGTACTTC
.,TRBV6-5,.,TRBJ2-7,CASSYSTAGSYEQYF,TGTGCCAGCAGTTACTCGACGGCAGGCTCCTACGAGCAGTACTTC
TRBD2,TRBV7-2,.,TRBJ2-7,CASSLGAGTSGRGEQYF,TGTGCCAGCAGCTTAGGGGCCGGGACTAGCGGGAGGGGGGAGCAGTACTTC
.,TRBV7-8,.,TRBJ2-7,CASSLGGGTYEQYF,TGTGCCAGCAGCTTAGGCGGGGGCACCTACGAGCAGTACTTC
.,TRBV7-8,.,TRBJ1-1,CASSLTPNTEAFF,TGTGCCAGCAGCCTAACACCTAACACTGAAGCTTTCTTT
.,TRBV9,.,TRBJ1-6,CASSVGPVSEGFPLHF,TGTGCCAGCAGCGTAGGACCCGTAAGTGAGGGCTTCCCCCTCCACTTT
.,TRBV28,.,TRBJ2-3,CASSLIREGGSDTQYF,TGTGCCAGCAGTTTAATTCGAGAGGGTGGCTCAGATACGCAGTATTTT
TRBD1,TRBV9,.,TRBJ2-1,CASTKGTGSGNEQFF,TGTGCCAGCACCAAAGGGACAGGTTCTGGCAATGAGCAGTTCTTC
TRBD2,TRBV3-1/TRBV3-2,.,TRBJ2-7,CASSQGASGTYEQYF,TGTGCCAGCAGCCAAGGGGCTAGCGGGACGTACGAGCAGTACTTC
TRBD2,TRBV5-4,.,TRBJ2-1,CASSSPGLGNEQFF,TGTGCCAGCAGCTCACCGGGACTAGGAAATGAGCAGTTCTTC
.,TRBV6-5,.,TRBJ2-5,CASSYSTRHQETQYF,TGTGCCAGCAGTTACTCGACACGTCACCAAGAGACCCAGTACTTC
.,TRBV19,.,TRBJ2-1,CASSAPGESEQFF,TGTGCCAGTAGCGCTCCAGGGGAATCGGAGCAGTTCTTC
.,TRBV12-3/TRBV12-4,.,TRBJ2-2,CATQRGEELFF,TGTGCCACCCAAAGGGGTGAGGAGCTGTTTTTT
.,TRBV14,few,TRBJ1-1,CASSEWDTVTNTEAFF,TGTGCCAGCAGCGAATGGGACACCGTAACGAACACTGAAGCTTTCTTT
.,TRBV5-1,.,TRBJ2-7,CASSETALLEQYF,TGCGCCAGCAGCGAGACAGCACTATTAGAGCAGTACTTC
TRBD1,TRBV19,.,TRBJ1-2,CASIGQGFYGYTF,TGTGCCAGTATCGGACAGGGTTTCTATGGCTACACCTTC
TRBD2,TRBV7-8,.,TRBJ2-3,CASRPGTSGRTDTQYF,TGTGCCAGCAGGCCCGGGACTAGCGGAAGAACAGATACGCAGTATTTT
.,TRBV4-2,.,TRBJ2-1,CASSQERDSPLQFF,TGTGCCAGCAGCCAAGAACGGGACTCTCCCTTGCAGTTCTTC
TRBD1,TRBV5-1,.,TRBJ2-5,CASSLGQGVGETQYF,TGCGCCAGCAGCCTGGGACAGGGGGTGGGAGAGACCCAGTACTTC
TRBD1,TRBV27,.,TRBJ2-1,CASSPDRAAYNEQFF,TGTGCCAGCAGTCCGGACAGGGCTGCCTACAATGAGCAGTTCTTC
TRBD1,TRBV29-1,.,TRBJ2-7,CSVVRQGAREQYF,TGCAGCGTTGTTAGGCAGGGGGCGAGAGAGCAGTACTTC
TRBD1,TRBV3-1/TRBV3-2,.,TRBJ2-7,CASSQTGTGRYYEQYF,TGTGCCAGCAGCCAAACTGGGACAGGGCGTTATTACGAGCAGTACTTC
TRBD1,TRBV18,.,TRBJ1-1,CASSPDRRGVTTEAFF,TGTGCCAGCTCACCGGACAGGAGGGGGGTGACCACTGAAGCTTTCTTT
TRBD1,TRBV12-3/TRBV12-4,.,TRBJ1-2,CASSFTGGLGYTF,TGTGCCAGCAGTTTTACAGGGGGCCTTGGCTACACCTTC
.,TRBV11-2,.,TRBJ2-4,CASSLDRGTSRHIQYF,TGTGCCAGCAGCTTAGATCGGGGTACTAGCAGGCACATTCAGTACTTC
TRBD1,TRBV7-9,.,TRBJ1-6,CASSLEGQGFSPLHF,TGTGCCAGCAGCTTAGAGGGACAGGGGTTTTCACCCCTCCACTTT
.,TRBV29-1,once,TRBJ2-7,CSVSPKPGAYEQYF,TGCAGCGTTTCTCCCAAACCGGGAGCCTACGAGCAGTACTTC
TRBD1,TRBV18,.,TRBJ1-2,CASTPTGEYGYTF,TGTGCCAGCACCCCGACAGGGGAGTATGGCTACACCTTC
.,TRBV7-9,.,TRBJ1-4,CASSLVISYNEKLFF,TGTGCCAGCAGCTTAGTCATAAGCTATAATGAAAAACTGTTTTTT
.,TRBV5-1,.,TRBJ1-2,CASSQGGVGYTF,TGCGCCAGCAGCCAAGGGGGAGTCGGCTACACCTTC
TRBD1,TRBV2,.,TRBJ1-5,CASRVRTGVDQPQHF,TGTGCCAGCAGAGTAAGGACAGGGGTGGACCAGCCCCAGCATTTT
TRBD1,TRBV9,.,TRBJ2-7,CASSPPPRQGLRTEQYF,TGTGCCAGCAGCCCACCACCCAGACAGGGTCTTAGAACCGAGCAGTACTTC